These 20 T cell receptor beta chains were sequenced from one sample in a study of T-cell memory formation after mild COVID-19. One entry per CDR3 protein, called by TCRdb with MiXCR from the 5' RACE reads. Of 110,000 or so distinct CDR3 sequences in the sample, about 20% were seen once. Material: PBMCs or a T cell subset sorted from them (not recorded which). The receptors shown here come from a man between 18 and 35 years old who had mild COVID-19 (a few samples of this study predate the infection). Cell type and time point are not known.

The CDR3 spells CAISEAGTGGNEQYF. The DNA for the CDR3 is TGTGCCATCAGTGAGGCCGGGACAGGGGGCAACGAGCAGTACTTC. The chain carries TRBV10-3 and TRBJ2-7; 12 bases agree with TRBD1. Trimming took 2 bases from V and 5 from J; bases not matched to a gene: 4. The V gene's germline CDR1 is ENHRY and CDR2 SYGVKD. CDR3 length: 15 residues.

The table lists this clonotype with a few counts. This chain uses TRBV29-1 with TRBJ1-2; a possible D gene is TRBD1 (6 bases). The V and J ends lost 4 bases and 2 bases respectively, with 11 bases between them. CDR1 is SQVTM and CDR2 is ANQGSEA in the germline V gene. The CDR3 has 13 amino acids. CDR3 DNA sequence: TGCAGCGTTGGGACAGAGGGAAACTATGGCTACACCTTC. Protein: CSVGTEGNYGYTF.

This clonotype has at least ten counts. CDR3 sequence: CSAGLLGQGAREQYF. The CDR3, as DNA: TGCAGTGCAGGTCTTCTAGGACAGGGGGCACGCGAGCAGTACTTC. This chain links TRBV20-1 with TRBJ2-7; 11 positions match TRBD1. J was trimmed by 6 bases and V by 6 bases; bases with no gene match: 13. The V gene's germline CDR1 is DFQATT and CDR2 SNEGSKA (reference sequence). This CDR3 contains 15 residues.

V and J are TRBV5-1 and TRBJ2-3; D not certain. Looked up from germline, CDR1 is SGHRS and CDR2 is YFSETQ. The V gene lost 0 bases and the J gene lost 2 bases, with 4 bases spanning the gap. The CDR3 length is 13 residues. In DNA, the CDR3 is TGCGCCAGCAGCTTGGAAGTCACAGATACGCAGTATTTT. This codes for CASSLEVTDTQYF.

This clonotype was counted a few times. The chain recombines TRBV6-2 or TRBV6-3 with TRBJ1-2; D possibly corresponds to TRBD1 (5 bases). This CDR3 is 18 amino acids long. Germline CDR1 reads MNHEY; CDR2 reads SVGEGT. Trimming pared 1 base from V and 0 bases from J, leaving 18 bases between. This CDR3 reads CASSYLRDQPVSNYGYTF. CDR3 bases: TGTGCCAGCAGTTACTTAAGGGACCAACCAGTCTCTAACTATGGCTACACCTTC.

This clonotype was observed a few times. The chain carries TRBV7-9 and TRBJ2-5; 7 bases are a match to TRBD1. V lost 5 bases, J lost 7 bases, and 10 bases stayed unmatched. CDR3 length: 14 residues. The germline CDR1 and CDR2 sequences are SEHNR and FQNEAQ (reference sequence). The DNA for the CDR3 is TGTGCCAGCAGCAGTTGGGACAGCCCACGGACCCAGTACTTC. Translating gives CASSSWDSPRTQYF.

The genes are TRBV29-1 and TRBJ2-5; D might be TRBD1 or TRBD2, each matching 5 bases. Germline V gives CDR1 SQVTM, CDR2 ANQGSEA. The CDR3 has 15 amino acids. In DNA form, the CDR3 reads TGCGGTGTTTTCAGGCTGGGACGGACTCAAGAGACCCAGTACTTC. It codes for CGVFRLGRTQETQYF. Complete variable domain (other parts from reference TRBV29-1 and TRBJ2-5): SAVISQKPSRDICQRGTSLTIQCQVDSQVTMMFWYRQQPGQSLTLIATANQGSEATYESGFVIDKFPISRPNLTFSTLTVSNMSPEDSSIYLCGVFRLGRTQETQYFGPGTRLLVL.

This clonotype has a handful of counts. Written as DNA, the CDR3 is TGCGCCAGCAGCCACGAATCTAGGGGGTATGGGAACACTGAAGCTTTCTTT. This sequence encodes CASSHESRGYGNTEAFF. The chain employs TRBV4-3 and TRBJ1-1; weak D call: TRBD1 (6 bases). Germline V lookup: CDR1 LGHNA, CDR2 YSLEER. The CDR3 contains 17 residues. Trimming stripped 3 bases from V and 1 base from J, with 18 bases between.

This clonotype was recorded a few times. This CDR3 is CASSPRVGVDYEQYF. In DNA form, the CDR3 reads TGTGCCAGCAGCCCGAGGGTAGGGGTGGACTACGAGCAGTACTTC. The V and J genes are TRBV7-6 and TRBJ2-7; D may match TRBD1 or TRBD2 (5 bases each). This CDR3 region has 15 residues. Deletions cut 5 bases from V and 3 bases from J, with 17 bases between. Germline V lookup: CDR1 SGHVS, CDR2 FNYEAQ. Full variable domain (missing parts from reference TRBV7-6 and TRBJ2-7): GAGVSQSPRYKVTKRGQDVALRCDPISGHVSLYWYRQALGQGPEFLTYFNYEAQQDKSGLPNDRFSAERPEGSISTLTIQRTEQRDSAMYRCASSPRVGVDYEQYFGPGTRLTVT.

The sample holds a few counts of this clonotype. This chain joins TRBV7-9 and TRBJ2-1; 9 bases align to TRBD1. V was pared by 5 bases and J by 5 bases, with 7 bases of the junction left unmatched. This CDR3 has 15 amino acids. Germline V gene data show CDR1 as SEHNR and CDR2 as FQNEAQ (reference sequence). The CDR3 loop is CASSEGQGPHNEQFF. The CDR3 nucleotides read TGTGCCAGCAGCGAGGGACAGGGCCCCCACAATGAGCAGTTCTTC.

This clonotype turned up a few times. The chain couples TRBV5-1 to TRBJ2-7, with D tentatively TRBD1 or TRBD2 (5 bases each). The CDR3 contains 13 residues. Germline loops: CDR1 SGHRS, CDR2 YFSETQ. The V gene lost 2 bases and the J gene lost 3 bases, with 9 bases spanning the gap. CDR3 bases: TGCGCCAGCAGCTTAGAGGGGCTCTACGAGCAGTACTTC. This codes for CASSLEGLYEQYF.

This chain links TRBV7-9 with TRBJ2-5, with D perhaps matching TRBD1 (6 bases). Germline V lookup: CDR1 SEHNR, CDR2 FQNEAQ (reference sequence). There are 12 residues in the CDR3. V gave up 6 bases and J gave up 9 bases, with 14 bases separating them. For the CDR3, the DNA is TGTGCCAGCAGGGCAGGGGATTTTGCCCAGTACTTC. Protein sequence: CASRAGDFAQYF.

CDR3 DNA sequence: TGCAGTGCTATGCGAGGATCGAACACCGGGGAGCTGTTTTTT. It translates to CSAMRGSNTGELFF. The chain has TRBV20-1 and TRBJ2-2; D remains ambiguous. Germline assignment: CDR1 DFQATT and CDR2 SNEGSKA (reference sequence). Between the trimmed V and J ends, which lost 4 bases and 0 bases, there was a span of 9 bases. The CDR3 runs 14 residues.

There are a few counts of this clonotype. The chain employs TRBV20-1 and TRBJ2-1, with 11 bases aligning to TRBD1. Unmatched junction bases numbered 7, after V lost 0 bases and J lost 9 bases. The germline V gene has CDR1 DFQATT and CDR2 SNEGSKA (reference sequence). The CDR3 length is 15 residues. The CDR3 DNA reads as TGCAGTGCTAGAGATAGGGGACAGGGGGGAATTGAGCAGTTCTTC. This gives the protein CSARDRGQGGIEQFF.

This clonotype was counted many times. V gene TRBV7-9 combines with J gene TRBJ2-5; D gene uncertain. The CDR3 is made up of 14 amino acids. Per the germline V gene, CDR1 is SEHNR and CDR2 is FQNEAQ (reference sequence). Trimming pared 1 base from V and 3 bases from J, leaving 9 bases between. The DNA of the CDR3 is TGTGCCAGCAGCTTAGTGCAGAACGAAGAGACCCAGTACTTC. Translating gives CASSLVQNEETQYF.

This rearrangement joins TRBV6-2 or TRBV6-3 to TRBJ2-7; D might be TRBD1 (5 bases). V dropped 10 bases and J dropped 7 bases, with 17 bases sitting between them. There are 12 residues in the CDR3. Germline CDR1 MNHEY, CDR2 SVGEGT. CDR3 amino acids: CATRLTRAEQYF. CDR3 sequence (DNA): TGTGCCACCAGACTCACCAGGGCGGAGCAGTACTTC.

This clonotype was seen a handful of times. The chain recombines TRBV6-2 or TRBV6-3 with TRBJ2-7; D is unclear. Trimming took 6 bases from V and 2 from J, leaving 17 bases between them. The germline V gene encodes CDR1 MNHEY and CDR2 SVGEGT. CDR3 length equals 15 residues. The CDR3, as DNA: TGTGCCAGCAGCCCAACGCGCCGGGTACCCTACGAGCAGTACGTC. As protein: CASSPTRRVPYEQYV.

This chain links TRBV29-1 with TRBJ2-1, with a tentative D call TRBD2 (5 bases). The V end lost 6 bases, the J end lost 1 base, and 16 bases lay between the germline ends. CDR1 is SQVTM, CDR2 ANQGSEA, per germline. The CDR3 covers 15 residues. DNA of the CDR3: TGCAGCGTGGCCGGGGAGCGAGATTCCTACAATGAGCAGTTCTTC. Translating it yields CSVAGERDSYNEQFF.

This clonotype was observed a handful of times. This chain joins TRBV5-1 and TRBJ1-1; D unclear. CDR3 length equals 14 residues. The germline V gene encodes CDR1 SGHRS and CDR2 YFSETQ. Between the trimmed V and J ends, which lost 4 bases and 4 bases, there was a span of 14 bases. The CDR3 coding sequence is TGCGCCAGCAGCCGCAGTGACGGGAGCACTGAAGCTTTCTTT. Its protein product is CASSRSDGSTEAFF.

The rearrangement uses TRBV4-1 and TRBJ2-1; D perhaps matches TRBD1 (5 bases). Trimming removed 2 bases from V and 0 bases from J, with 11 bases in between. This CDR3 spans 16 amino acids. Per germline, CDR1 MGHRA and CDR2 YSYEKL. DNA for the CDR3: TGCGCCAGCAGCCAATGGGGCTCTAGCTCCTACAATGAGCAGTTCTTC. Its protein is CASSQWGSSSYNEQFF.